Listed here are 20 T cell receptor beta chains from one sample, sequenced in a study of blood T cell repertoires in COVID-19. Profiling relied on immunoSEQ multiplex PCR, and the TCRdb table lists in-frame clones only, not all of them. The table shows 120,000 to 150,000 clones, with around four fifths occurring only once. Sequencing was carried out using peripheral blood. The receptor set was obtained from a woman aged 35 to 49 with active or convalescent COVID-19.

The rearrangement links TRBV5-4 to TRBJ1-5; D is uncertain. CDR1 is SGHNT and CDR2 is YYREEE in the germline V gene (reference sequence). The V and J ends lost 1 base and 5 bases respectively, with 10 bases between them. CDR3 length: 14 amino acids. For the CDR3, the DNA is TGTGCCAGCAGCTTGTGGGAGGGTCATCAGCCCCAGCATTTT. This codes for CASSLWEGHQPQHF.

The chain is built from TRBV2 and TRBJ2-2; D possibly corresponds to TRBD1 (5 bases). V dropped 6 bases and J dropped 0 bases, with 8 bases sitting between them. This CDR3 is 14 amino acids long. Germline V CDR1 and CDR2: SNHLY, FYNNEI. CDR3 sequence reads: CASRQVANTGELFF. CDR3 in DNA: TGTGCCAGCAGACAGGTCGCGAACACCGGGGAGCTGTTTTTT.

The genes are TRBV18 and TRBJ1-3; no definite D call. V was clipped by 3 bases and J by 0 bases, with 15 bases between them. Per the germline V gene, CDR1 is KGHSH and CDR2 is LQKENI. The CDR3 consists of 17 residues. CDR3 sequence: CASSPPPTLHSGNTIYF. The CDR3 DNA sequence: TGTGCCAGCTCACCCCCCCCTACGCTCCACTCTGGAAACACCATATATTTT.

The V call is TRBV4-3, the J call TRBJ2-3; D uncertain. Trimming left V 3 bases short and J 5 bases short, with 15 bases between. The germline V gene has CDR1 LGHNA and CDR2 YSLEER. The CDR3 is 15 amino acids. The CDR3 sequence: CASSHAGGLGDTQYF. The CDR3 bases are TGCGCCAGCAGCCATGCCGGCGGCTTGGGAGATACGCAGTATTTT.

This chain links TRBV3-1 (or the pseudogene TRBV3-2) with TRBJ2-1, with TRBD2 matching over 8 bases. Germline V gives CDR1 LGHDT, CDR2 YNNKEL (reference sequence). V dropped 4 bases and J dropped 6; count of bases not matched to a gene: 11. This CDR3 is 16 amino acids long. CDR3 sequence: CASSPEHGRARNEQFF. DNA of the CDR3: TGTGCCAGCAGCCCGGAGCACGGGAGGGCCCGCAATGAGCAGTTCTTC.

This clone was counted a few times. The chain couples TRBV30 to TRBJ2-1; a weak D match, TRBD2 (5 bases). The CDR3 is 14 amino acids. Germline V gives CDR1 GTSNPN, CDR2 SVGIG (reference sequence). V was trimmed by 4 bases and J by 4 bases, leaving 14 bases between them. The CDR3 sequence is CAWTEGRGYNEQFF. The CDR3 bases are TGTGCCTGGACCGAGGGTCGGGGATACAATGAGCAGTTCTTC.

This chain joins TRBV5-4 and TRBJ1-6; 9 nucleotides align to TRBD1. The CDR3 runs to 18 residues. Germline CDR1 reads SGHNT; CDR2 reads YYREEE (reference sequence). V trimming: 4 bases; J trimming: 8 bases; junction bases outside the gene matches: 16. CDR3 in DNA: TGTGCCAGCAGCGACTCCCTCACAGGGGGCGAGTTTGATTCACCCCTCCACTTT. It is translated as CASSDSLTGGEFDSPLHF.

V usage is TRBV3-1 (or the pseudogene TRBV3-2) and J usage is TRBJ1-6; 9 bases are shared with TRBD1. This CDR3 is 15 amino acids long. The V gene's germline CDR1 is LGHDT and CDR2 YNNKEL (reference sequence). The junction had 7 bases not matched to a gene; V was cut back by 4 bases and J by 9 bases. CDR3 amino acids: CASSPGTGRSSPLHF. The CDR3 DNA reads as TGTGCCAGCAGCCCCGGGACAGGGAGGAGTTCACCCCTCCACTTT.

This chain connects TRBV11-1 to TRBJ1-4; 7 bases fit TRBD1. Germline loops: CDR1 SGHAT, CDR2 FQDESV (reference sequence). The length of the CDR3 is 15 residues. V lost 5 bases to trimming and J lost 6 bases; unmatched junction nucleotides: 9. In nucleotides, the CDR3 is TGTGCCAGCAGCCAGCGAACGGGACAGTATGAAAAACTGTTTTTT. As protein: CASSQRTGQYEKLFF. The entire variable domain, with the rest obtained from reference TRBV11-1 and TRBJ1-4, is as follows: EAEVAQSPRYKITEKSQAVAFWCDPISGHATLYWYRQILGQGPELLVQFQDESVVDDSQLPKDRFSAERLKGVDSTLKIQPAELGDSAMYLCASSQRTGQYEKLFFGSGTQLSVL.

This clone was observed a handful of times. The chain has TRBV5-8 and TRBJ2-1; a possible D gene is TRBD1 (6 bases). The ends were cut back, 7 bases at V and 0 bases at J, with 26 bases in the middle. The germline CDR1 and CDR2 sequences are SGHTS and YDEGEE. This CDR3 has 19 amino acids. DNA of the CDR3: TGTGCCAGCGCAACCAAGACAGGAATTTATATGAGCTCCTACAATGAGCAGTTCTTC. Its protein product is CASATKTGIYMSSYNEQFF.

V usage is TRBV2 and J usage is TRBJ2-1, with D possibly matching TRBD2 (7 bases). This CDR3 comprises 14 residues. With 11 bases removed from V and 2 bases from J, the gap between germline ends came to 16 bases. Germline V gene lookup returns CDR1 SNHLY and CDR2 FYNNEI. The CDR3 spells CAEGGGSTYNEQFF. DNA of the CDR3: TGTGCCGAGGGGGGCGGGAGCACCTACAATGAGCAGTTCTTC.

This clone occurred once. The rearrangement joins TRBV18 to TRBJ1-3, with D unresolved. The germline V gene encodes CDR1 KGHSH and CDR2 LQKENI. The CDR3 is made up of 13 amino acids. V was pared by 2 bases and J by 4 bases, with 6 bases between. The CDR3 reads CASSPGPGNTIYF. CDR3 coding DNA: TGTGCCAGCTCACCAGGGCCGGGAAACACCATATATTTT.

This sequence joins TRBV6-5 and TRBJ2-1, with D possibly matching TRBD2 (5 bases). The V gene lost 7 bases and the J gene lost 7 bases, with 8 bases spanning the gap. This CDR3 has 11 amino acids. Germline lookup yields CDR1 MNHEY and CDR2 SVGAGI. CDR3 sequence reads: CASIRGNEQFF. CDR3 sequence (DNA): TGTGCCAGCATCCGAGGGAATGAGCAGTTCTTC.

This clone was observed once. The chain links TRBV6-1 to TRBJ1-3; 8 bases match TRBD1. CDR3 length: 15 amino acids. CDR1 is MNHNS and CDR2 is SASEGT in the germline V gene. The V segment lost 1 base and the J segment 4 bases; nucleotides outside the gene matches: 3. The CDR3 bases are TGTGCCAGCAGTGAAGTCAGGGGGCCGGGAAACACCATATATTTT. It codes for CASSEVRGPGNTIYF.

This rearrangement joins TRBV28 to TRBJ2-7, with D uncertain. Germline V gene data show CDR1 as MDHEN and CDR2 as SYDVKM. The CDR3 length is 15 residues. Trimming removed 5 bases from V and 3 bases from J, with 17 bases in between. In nucleotides, the CDR3 is TGTGCCAGCAGTGGCCCGGGTATTGGGTACTACGAGCAGTACTTC. As protein: CASSGPGIGYYEQYF.

In nucleotides, the CDR3 is TGTGCCAGCTACATCGTGGGGGGGGCCGGGAATGAGCAGTTCTTC. Translation gives CASYIVGGAGNEQFF. The chain links TRBV7-2 to TRBJ2-1; TRBD2 might be the D (7 bases). V was clipped by 8 bases and J by 7 bases, with 21 bases between them. This CDR3 contains 15 residues. Germline lookup yields CDR1 SGHTA and CDR2 FQGNSA.

This clone was counted once. The chain uses TRBV6-4 and TRBJ1-2; D is uncertain. The CDR3 is 13 amino acids. Trimming removed 1 base from V and 5 bases from J, with 8 bases in between. Germline values: CDR1 MRHNA, CDR2 SNTAGT. The CDR3 loop is CASSDFAGYGYTF. The CDR3, as DNA: TGTGCCAGCAGTGACTTTGCCGGGTATGGCTACACCTTC.

V usage is TRBV7-2 and J usage is TRBJ1-2; D remains unclear. The CDR3 runs 18 residues. Germline assignment: CDR1 SGHTA and CDR2 FQGNSA. V lost 1 base, J lost 7 bases, and 25 bases lay in between. CDR3 region: CASSLVGGMRQSWPGYTF. CDR3 bases: TGTGCCAGCAGCTTAGTCGGCGGGATGCGGCAATCTTGGCCTGGCTACACCTTC.

The rearrangement joins TRBV7-9 to TRBJ1-2; D is undetermined. This CDR3 is built from 15 residues. Germline-derived CDR1 and CDR2 are SEHNR and FQNEAQ (reference sequence). V lost 5 bases and J lost 8, with 21 bases in between. CDR3: CASSPGGRFSRGYTF. CDR3 sequence (DNA): TGTGCCAGCAGCCCCGGTGGGAGATTCTCCCGAGGCTACACCTTC.

This clone occurred a few times. V is TRBV2 and J is TRBJ1-4; D is unresolved. The CDR3 is 15 amino acids. V lost 11 bases, J lost 0 bases, and 16 bases lay in between. From germline, CDR1 is SNHLY and CDR2 FYNNEI. The CDR3 coding sequence is TGTGCCTCCGGAGGGCAGTTAGCAACTAATGAAAAACTGTTTTTT. It codes for CASGGQLATNEKLFF.